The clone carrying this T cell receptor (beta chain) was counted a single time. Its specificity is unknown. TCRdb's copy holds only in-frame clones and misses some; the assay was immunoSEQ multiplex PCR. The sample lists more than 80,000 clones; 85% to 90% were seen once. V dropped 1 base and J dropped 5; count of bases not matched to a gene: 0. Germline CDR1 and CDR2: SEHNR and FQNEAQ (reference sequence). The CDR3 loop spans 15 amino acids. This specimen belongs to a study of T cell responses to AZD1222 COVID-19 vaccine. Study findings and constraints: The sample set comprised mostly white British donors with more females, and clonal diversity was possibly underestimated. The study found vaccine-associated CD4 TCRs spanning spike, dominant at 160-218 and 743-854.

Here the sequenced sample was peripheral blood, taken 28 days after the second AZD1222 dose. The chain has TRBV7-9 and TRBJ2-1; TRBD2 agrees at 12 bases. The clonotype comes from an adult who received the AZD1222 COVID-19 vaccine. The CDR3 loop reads CASSLGTSGNNEQFF. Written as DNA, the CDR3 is TGTGCCAGCAGCTTAGGGACTAGCGGGAACAATGAGCAGTTCTTC.